These 13 T cell receptor beta chains share one sample of origin, sequenced in a study of memory CD4+ T cells and cytomegalovirus serostatus. Clones were sequenced by immunoSEQ multiplex PCR, and TCRdb holds only the in-frame ones, with some missing. This repertoire shows about 27,000 clones, 76% found once; its top ten account for over 1%. The sort gate was single viable CD3+CD4+CD8-CD45RO+ cells for memory CD4+ T cells. Sequencing was carried out using memory CD4+ T cells from blood. These receptors all come from an adult in good health and CMV-seronegative.

The V gene is TRBV4-1, the J gene TRBJ1-3, with D unresolved. Germline V lookup: CDR1 MGHRA, CDR2 YSYEKL. The germline V and J ends were trimmed by 2 bases and 4 bases, with 3 bases remaining between them. The CDR3 sequence is 12 residues long. CDR3 DNA sequence: TGCGCCAGCAGCCAACTCGGAAACACCATATATTTT. Translation gives CASSQLGNTIYF.

This chain links TRBV11-2 with TRBJ1-1; 7 bases fit TRBD1. This CDR3 contains 15 residues. Germline V gene lookup returns CDR1 SGHAT and CDR2 FQNNGV. J was trimmed by 3 bases and V by 6 bases; bases with no gene match: 10. The CDR3, as DNA: TGTGCCAGCAGTCTCCTACAGGGGCCGGACACTGAAGCTTTCTTT. As protein: CASSLLQGPDTEAFF.

This chain joins TRBV7-8 and TRBJ1-5, with no clear D. V lost 4 bases and J 6 bases, leaving 13 bases between the germline ends. The CDR3 is 14 amino acids. Germline V CDR1 and CDR2: SGHVS, FQNEAQ. The CDR3 DNA sequence: TGTGCCAGCAGCTCTAAGGGTGAGAGTCAGCCCCAGCATTTT. The encoded protein is CASSSKGESQPQHF.

The chain is built from TRBV2 and TRBJ2-1; a possible D gene is TRBD1 (7 bases). Trimming took off 3 bases at V and 5 bases at J, with 14 bases between the two ends. This CDR3 is built from 15 residues. The V gene's germline CDR1 is SNHLY and CDR2 FYNNEI. The CDR3 coding sequence is TGTGCCAGCAGTGACTTCGGCAGGGGGGACAATGAGCAGTTCTTC. Amino acid sequence: CASSDFGRGDNEQFF.

The rearrangement uses TRBV18 and TRBJ2-5; TRBD1 is a possible D gene (6 bases). The germline V and J ends were trimmed by 3 bases and 5 bases, with 19 bases remaining between them. Germline lookup yields CDR1 KGHSH and CDR2 LQKENI. The CDR3 is 16 amino acids. For the CDR3, the DNA is TGTGCCAGCTCACCCCCGCCCGGGACAACCGGGGAGACCCAGTACTTC. Translation gives CASSPPPGTTGETQYF. Together with reference TRBV18 and TRBJ2-5, the CDR3 gives the full variable domain: NAGVMQNPRHLVRRRGQEARLRCSPMKGHSHVYWYRQLPEEGLKFMVYLQKENIIDESGMPKERFSAEFPKEGPSILRIQQVVRGDSAAYFCASSPPPGTTGETQYFGPGTRLLVL.

This clone occurred a few times. This rearrangement joins TRBV29-1 to TRBJ2-1; D is undetermined. Germline values: CDR1 SQVTM, CDR2 ANQGSEA. Trimming cost V 2 bases and J 4 bases, with 18 bases left between them. The CDR3 has 16 residues. The CDR3 sequence: CSVESSEVSFYNEQFF. The CDR3 nucleotides read TGCAGCGTTGAATCAAGCGAGGTCTCCTTTTACAATGAGCAGTTCTTC.

V is TRBV6-5 and J is TRBJ2-1, with D possibly TRBD2 on 5 matching bases. CDR3 size: 13 residues. CDR1 and CDR2 from the germline V gene are MNHEY and SVGAGI. Deletions cut 7 bases from V and 4 bases from J, with 11 bases between. The CDR3 nucleotides are TGTGCCAGCACCCAGCGGCAATACAATGAGCAGTTCTTC. This gives the protein CASTQRQYNEQFF.

This clone came up once. The CDR3 sequence is CASSYPEGRGRGYTF. CDR3 sequence (DNA): TGTGCCAGCAGTTACCCCGAAGGTAGGGGGCGCGGCTACACCTTC. The rearrangement joins TRBV6-5 to TRBJ1-2, with 7 positions matching TRBD1. Germline-derived CDR1 and CDR2 are MNHEY and SVGAGI. The J segment lost 8 bases and the V segment lost 2 bases, leaving 11 bases of the junction unmatched. The CDR3 has 15 residues.

The J gene is TRBJ2-2, the V gene TRBV12-5, with TRBD1 as a possible D gene (5 bases). Trimming removed 7 bases at V and 4 bases at J, with 13 bases between. Germline CDR1 LGHNT, CDR2 FRNRAP. CDR3 length: 14 amino acids. CDR3 coding DNA: TGTGCTAGTGAATCCGGGCAGGGCACCGGGGAGCTGTTTTTT. The encoded protein is CASESGQGTGELFF.

The chain is built from TRBV27 and TRBJ2-2; 8 bases fit TRBD1. V shed 2 bases, J shed 4 bases, and the junction held 0 bases outside the gene matches. Germline CDR1 is MNHEY and CDR2 is SMNVEV (reference sequence). CDR3 length: 14 residues. CDR3 DNA sequence: TGTGCCAGCAGTTTAGGACAGGGCACCGGGGAGCTGTTTTTT. It codes for CASSLGQGTGELFF.

As for this clone: Other DNA sequences from this sample encode an identical CDR3 as well. The chain uses TRBV18 and TRBJ2-4, with TRBD2 as a possible D gene (6 bases). The CDR3 has 15 residues. V lost 3 bases and J lost 1, with 10 bases in between. CDR1 and CDR2 (germline): KGHSH, LQKENI. The CDR3 coding sequence is TGTGCCAGCTCACCGACGACTAGGGCCAAAAACATTCAGTACTTC. Its translation is CASSPTTRAKNIQYF.

The chain employs TRBV18 and TRBJ2-7, with D uncertain. The CDR3 extends over 14 amino acids. V gave up 3 bases and J gave up 2 bases, with 11 bases separating them. The germline V gene encodes CDR1 KGHSH and CDR2 LQKENI. The CDR3 loop is CASSPYTATYEQYF. CDR3 coding DNA: TGTGCCAGCTCACCTTACACAGCAACCTACGAGCAGTACTTC.

The chain employs TRBV7-9 and TRBJ2-7; D not certain. Trimming removed 1 base from V and 1 base from J, with 14 bases in between. Germline lookup yields CDR1 SEHNR and CDR2 FQNEAQ (reference sequence). CDR3 size: 16 residues. The CDR3 spells CASSLDFRGQSYEQYF. CDR3 DNA: TGTGCCAGCAGCTTAGATTTCCGTGGGCAATCCTACGAGCAGTACTTC.